This T cell receptor beta chain came from a study of blood T cell repertoires in COVID-19. As processed by the authors: It was from reference gene primer amplification that nucleated cell counts were estimated. Clones were read by immunoSEQ multiplex PCR, and TCRdb kept only the in-frame ones, dropping some. V, J and clone size are taken as reported in that table, and D and trimming were inferred from the DNA itself. The repertoire has approximately 170,000 clones, around four fifths of them found once; the top ten carry about 8.8%. V shed 6 bases and J shed 5 bases, with 8 bases lying between them. This CDR3 is built from 12 residues.

This clonotype was sampled from a woman older than 75 with COVID-19, enrolled during active disease. The specimen sequenced was peripheral blood. The J gene is TRBJ2-1, the V gene TRBV23-1; D is undetermined. TRBV23-1 is an ORF for which the function is uncertain. The CDR3 region has the DNA TGCGCCAGCAGCCAGGATGACAATGAGCAGTTCTTC. It specifies CASSQDDNEQFF.